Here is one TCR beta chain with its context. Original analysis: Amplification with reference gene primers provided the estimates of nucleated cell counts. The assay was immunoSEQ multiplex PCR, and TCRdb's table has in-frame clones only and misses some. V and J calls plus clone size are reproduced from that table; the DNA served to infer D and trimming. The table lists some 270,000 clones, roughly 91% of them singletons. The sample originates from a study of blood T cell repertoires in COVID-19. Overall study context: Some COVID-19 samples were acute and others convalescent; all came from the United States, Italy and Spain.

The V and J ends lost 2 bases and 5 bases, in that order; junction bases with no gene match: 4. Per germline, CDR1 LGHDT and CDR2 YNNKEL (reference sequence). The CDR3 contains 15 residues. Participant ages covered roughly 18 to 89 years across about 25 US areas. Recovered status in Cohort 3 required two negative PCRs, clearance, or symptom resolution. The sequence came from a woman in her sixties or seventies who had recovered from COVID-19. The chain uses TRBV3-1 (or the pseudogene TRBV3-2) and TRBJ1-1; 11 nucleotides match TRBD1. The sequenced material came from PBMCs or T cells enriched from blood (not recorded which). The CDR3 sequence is CASSQQDRGRTEAFF. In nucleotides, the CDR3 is TGTGCCAGCAGCCAACAGGACAGGGGGCGAACTGAAGCTTTCTTT.